The 22 T cell receptor beta chains below all came from one sample that was sequenced in a study of a mutant IDH1 vaccine in newly diagnosed glioma. These receptors have no identified antigens. The method was immunoSEQ multiplex PCR; TCRdb's version includes in-frame clones alone and lacks a portion of them. The sample includes approximately 40,000 clones, approximately 78% of them seen just once. The sample's time point: week 5, during vaccination. With topical imiquimod, each dose of the vaccine consisted of 300 ug of mutant IDH1 20-mer peptide. The specimen was PBMCs, collected from a glioma patient whose treatment included an IDH1 peptide vaccine. The receptors stem from a man aged 40-55 years with glioma.

The V call is TRBV9, the J call TRBJ2-4; the match to TRBD1 covers 7 bases. V lost 4 bases, J lost 1 base, and 8 bases stayed unmatched. The CDR3 has 16 residues. CDR1 SGDLS and CDR2 YYNGEE come from the germline V gene. CDR3 DNA sequence: TGTGCCAGCAGCAGTCCCGGGACAGAGGCCAAAAACATTCAGTACTTC. Translated, it gives CASSSPGTEAKNIQYF.

This clone was seen a handful of times. This sequence joins TRBV5-1 and TRBJ1-1, with D hard to call. Germline lookup yields CDR1 SGHRS and CDR2 YFSETQ. The CDR3 runs 13 residues. V lost 2 bases and J 0 bases, leaving 5 bases between the germline ends. The CDR3 region has the DNA TGCGCCAGCAGCTTCCAAATGAACACTGAAGCTTTCTTT. Translated, it gives CASSFQMNTEAFF.

The chain employs TRBV19 and TRBJ1-6; 9 bases match TRBD1. Germline V lookup: CDR1 LNHDA, CDR2 SQIVND (reference sequence). The CDR3 contains 15 residues. V lost 1 base and J lost 7; bases outside the gene matches: 2. Written as DNA, the CDR3 is TGTGCCAGTAGTATAGGGGGGACAGGGAATTCACCCCTCCACTTT. It translates to CASSIGGTGNSPLHF.

The CDR3 spells CASSQANRKGPEQYF. Here the CDR3 DNA reads TGTGCCAGCAGCCAAGCGAACAGGAAAGGCCCCGAGCAGTACTTC. The rearrangement uses TRBV14 and TRBJ2-7, with D possibly being TRBD1 (5 bases). The germline gives CDR1 SGHDN, CDR2 FVKESK. This CDR3 has 15 residues. V lost 1 base and J 6 bases, leaving 16 bases between the germline ends.

A word on this clone: The sample holds other DNA sequences that translate to the same CDR3. The chain is built from TRBV7-9 and TRBJ2-7, with 8 bases identical to TRBD1. The CDR3 consists of 15 residues. J gave up 4 bases and V 2 bases, and 7 bases lay outside the gene matches. Germline V lookup: CDR1 SEHNR, CDR2 FQNEAQ (reference sequence). The CDR3 is CASSLTQGADYEQYF. CDR3 DNA: TGTGCCAGCAGCTTAACTCAGGGGGCGGATTACGAGCAGTACTTC.

The gene calls are TRBV5-1 and TRBJ2-2; tentatively, D is TRBD2 (5 bases). Germline assignment: CDR1 SGHRS and CDR2 YFSETQ. Trimming took off 5 bases at V and 0 bases at J, with 14 bases between the two ends. This CDR3 spans 16 amino acids. The CDR3 loop is CASRGGPAPNTGELFF. The CDR3 DNA sequence: TGCGCCAGCAGGGGCGGGCCTGCCCCGAACACCGGGGAGCTGTTTTTT.

The V call is TRBV5-1, the J call TRBJ2-2; 12 bases are a match to TRBD1. The CDR3 contains 16 residues. Trimming removed 4 bases from V and 6 bases from J; junction bases left unmatched: 7. Germline V gene data show CDR1 as SGHRS and CDR2 as YFSETQ. In DNA form, the CDR3 reads TGCGCCAGCAGCGGCCGGGACAGGGGGCAGTCCGGGGAGCTGTTTTTT. It yields the protein CASSGRDRGQSGELFF. The full variable domain, completed using reference TRBV5-1 and TRBJ2-2, is KAGVTQTPRYLIKTRGQQVTLSCSPISGHRSVSWYQQTPGQGLQFLFEYFSETQRNKGNFPGRFSGRQFSNSRSEMNVSTLELGDSALYLCASSGRDRGQSGELFFGEGSRLTVL.

The chain has TRBV5-5 and TRBJ1-6; D is unresolved. CDR1 is SGHKS and CDR2 is YYEKEE in the germline V gene (reference sequence). The germline V and J ends were trimmed by 2 bases and 7 bases, with 13 bases remaining between them. CDR3 length: 15 amino acids. CDR3 sequence reads: CASSFLLGKNSPLHF. CDR3 nucleotides: TGTGCCAGCAGCTTCCTGCTAGGGAAGAATTCACCCCTCCACTTT.

This chain joins TRBV5-1 and TRBJ2-7; D may be TRBD2 (7 bases). V lost 0 bases, J lost 4 bases, and 14 bases lay in between. From germline, CDR1 is SGHRS and CDR2 YFSETQ. The CDR3 is made up of 15 amino acids. DNA for the CDR3: TGCGCCAGCAGCTTGGATGGGGGGGCTAATTACGAGCAGTACTTC. Translation gives CASSLDGGANYEQYF. Full variable domain (missing parts from reference TRBV5-1 and TRBJ2-7): KAGVTQTPRYLIKTRGQQVTLSCSPISGHRSVSWYQQTPGQGLQFLFEYFSETQRNKGNFPGRFSGRQFSNSRSEMNVSTLELGDSALYLCASSLDGGANYEQYFGPGTRLTVT.

This chain uses TRBV18 with TRBJ1-2, with D unclear. Germline values: CDR1 KGHSH, CDR2 LQKENI. The CDR3 spans 12 residues. V was shortened by 4 bases and J by 5 bases, with 8 bases between the two germline ends. CDR3 sequence: CASSLAEYGYTF. CDR3 nucleotide sequence: TGTGCCAGCTCACTGGCGGAGTATGGCTACACCTTC. Looking up the rest from reference TRBV18 and TRBJ1-2 gives the full variable domain: NAGVMQNPRHLVRRRGQEARLRCSPMKGHSHVYWYRQLPEEGLKFMVYLQKENIIDESGMPKERFSAEFPKEGPSILRIQQVVRGDSAAYFCASSLAEYGYTFGSGTRLTVV.

This chain connects TRBV11-2 to TRBJ2-7, with TRBD1 identical over 7 bases. CDR1 and CDR2 from the germline V gene are SGHAT and FQNNGV. This CDR3 region has 14 residues. V shed 3 bases and J 5 bases; nucleotides not matched to a gene: 7. The CDR3 region has the DNA TGTGCCAGCAGCTTTACAGGGGATGGGGACGAGCAGTACTTC. Translation: CASSFTGDGDEQYF.

The chain couples TRBV10-2 to TRBJ2-1; 10 nucleotides line up with TRBD2. Germline CDR1 and CDR2: WSHSY and SAAADI. The J segment lost 8 bases and the V segment lost 5 bases, leaving 9 bases of the junction unmatched. The CDR3 runs 15 residues. In DNA form, the CDR3 reads TGCGCCAGCAGTCCCAGCGGGGGGGGTAGGCATGAGCAGTTCTTC. Translating gives CASSPSGGGRHEQFF.

The rearrangement uses TRBV30 and TRBJ1-2, with D possibly TRBD1 on 5 matching bases. Between the trimmed V and J ends, which lost 8 bases and 3 bases, there was a span of 16 bases. CDR1 and CDR2 from the germline V gene are GTSNPN and SVGIG (reference sequence). The CDR3 consists of 13 residues. The chain's CDR3 is CAPGVGGDYGYTF. The DNA for the CDR3 is TGTGCCCCGGGGGTCGGCGGAGACTATGGCTACACCTTC.

The chain combines TRBV4-1 with TRBJ2-5; TRBD2 matches 13 bases. CDR1 MGHRA and CDR2 YSYEKL come from the germline V gene. The CDR3 is 19 residues long. The junction had 13 bases not matched to a gene; V was cut back by 4 bases and J by 2 bases. In nucleotides, the CDR3 is TGCGCCAGCAGCCGTTGGGGGCGGTGGACTAGCGGGGGACAAGAGACCCAGTACTTC. Translation gives CASSRWGRWTSGGQETQYF.

Only one count was recorded for this clone. The J gene is TRBJ2-2, the V gene TRBV5-6, with D uncertain. Trimming stripped 0 bases from V and 4 bases from J, with 10 bases between. The CDR3 covers 15 residues. The germline V gene has CDR1 SGHDT and CDR2 YYEEEE. The CDR3 region has the DNA TGTGCCAGCAGCTTGGGGGCCCTGGGCACCGGGGAGCTGTTTTTT. Translation gives CASSLGALGTGELFF.

The chain carries TRBV2 and TRBJ2-3; tentative D call: TRBD1 (5 bases). This CDR3 is built from 15 residues. V was clipped by 6 bases and J by 2 bases, with 15 bases between them. The germline gives CDR1 SNHLY, CDR2 FYNNEI. The DNA for the CDR3 is TGTGCCAGCAGGGGCAGGGAAGATGCCACAGATACGCAGTATTTT. This translates into CASRGREDATDTQYF.

The chain joins TRBV5-4 to TRBJ1-4, with D possibly being TRBD1 (6 bases). This CDR3 has 16 amino acids. Trimming stripped 3 bases from V and 7 bases from J, with 19 bases between. The germline CDR1 and CDR2 sequences are SGHNT and YYREEE (reference sequence). The CDR3 region is CASSSIAGAGGEKLFF. CDR3 DNA sequence: TGTGCCAGCAGCTCCATTGCAGGGGCGGGTGGTGAAAAACTGTTTTTT.

The chain combines TRBV5-1 with TRBJ1-1; the D gene is possibly TRBD1 (6 bases). CDR3 length equals 13 residues. Trimming removed 4 bases at V and 4 bases at J, with 11 bases between. Germline CDR1 is SGHRS and CDR2 is YFSETQ. The CDR3 is CASSQQGFTEAFF. Here the CDR3 DNA reads TGCGCCAGCAGCCAACAGGGTTTCACTGAAGCTTTCTTT.

This rearrangement joins TRBV5-1 to TRBJ2-3, with D maybe TRBD2 (5 bases). The ends were cut back, 5 bases at V and 6 bases at J, with 19 bases in the middle. This CDR3 region has 15 residues. Germline V gives CDR1 SGHRS, CDR2 YFSETQ. CDR3: CASSPEGVPGDTQYF. CDR3 coding DNA: TGCGCCAGCAGTCCTGAGGGAGTCCCTGGGGATACGCAGTATTTT. Based on the CDR3 plus reference TRBV5-1 and TRBJ2-3, the full variable domain is KAGVTQTPRYLIKTRGQQVTLSCSPISGHRSVSWYQQTPGQGLQFLFEYFSETQRNKGNFPGRFSGRQFSNSRSEMNVSTLELGDSALYLCASSPEGVPGDTQYFGPGTRLTVL.

V and J are TRBV5-1 and TRBJ2-3; 9 bases map to TRBD1. V was clipped by 0 bases and J by 6 bases; unmatched bases: 11. The CDR3 sequence is 17 residues long. Germline loops: CDR1 SGHRS, CDR2 YFSETQ. The chain's CDR3 is CASSLGSGTGTTDTQYF. CDR3 DNA: TGCGCCAGCAGCTTGGGGTCCGGGACAGGGACAACGGATACGCAGTATTTT.

This sequence joins TRBV2 and TRBJ1-2, with D possibly matching TRBD1 (5 bases). This CDR3 has 14 amino acids. Trimming stripped 6 bases from V and 2 bases from J, with 13 bases between. Germline V lookup: CDR1 SNHLY, CDR2 FYNNEI. The DNA for the CDR3 is TGTGCCAGCAGCCCCCCGGGGGGGAACTATGGCTACACCTTC. As protein: CASSPPGGNYGYTF.

The chain combines TRBV29-1 with TRBJ2-7; D tentatively fits TRBD1 or TRBD2 (5 bases each). The germline gives CDR1 SQVTM, CDR2 ANQGSEA. The CDR3 runs to 14 residues. V lost 6 bases and J 6 bases, leaving 21 bases between the germline ends. CDR3 region: CSVARDLERGEQYF. The CDR3 DNA is TGCAGCGTAGCCCGGGACCTAGAGCGAGGCGAGCAGTACTTC.